What follows is one T cell receptor (beta chain) and its context. Trimming shortened V by 1 base and J by 8 bases, and 8 bases separated the two germline ends. This CDR3 has 13 residues. CDR1 and CDR2 from the germline V gene are SEHNR and FQNEAQ (reference sequence). The data were obtained in a study of blood T cell repertoires in COVID-19. As for the study in general: Material from acute and convalescent COVID-19 was sourced from the United States, Italy and Spain. From T cells, B-cell-depleted T cells, or PBMCs came the material, which was cDNA or gDNA.

Authors' analysis steps: Amplification from reference gene primers served as the basis for estimated nucleated cell counts. Assay used: immunoSEQ multiplex PCR; TCRdb lists only in-frame clones, some missing. That table gives V, J and clone size, and the DNA gave D and trimming. The sample includes some 150,000 clones, around 85% of them seen just once. The origin of this receptor is a woman between 35 and 50 years old with active or convalescent COVID-19. The chain has TRBV7-9 and TRBJ1-4; possibly TRBD1 for D (6 bases). Specimen: peripheral blood. This CDR3 is CASSLGDNEKLFF. Written as DNA, the CDR3 is TGTGCCAGCAGCTTAGGGGACAACGAAAAACTGTTTTTT.